This is a list of T cell receptor beta chains from one sample in a study of blood T cell repertoires in COVID-19. Sequenced by immunoSEQ multiplex PCR; TCRdb stores in-frame clones only, minus some. The repertoire has around 200,000 clones, about 90% of them found once; the top ten carry about 0.58%. Source material: peripheral blood. The receptors here all came from a man aged 45-65 years with acute or convalescent COVID-19. Each CDR3 is given with its conserved first and last residue. A D gene is named only where the DNA matches it firmly. Clone size appears in some rows only: once, few, many, or a class for an expanded clone.

D,J,size,V,DNA,CDR3
.,TRBJ1-6,.,TRBV19,TGTGCAACTAAGGCGGGTGCGGGAAATTCACCCCTCCACTTT,CATKAGAGNSPLHF
.,TRBJ2-5,.,TRBV29-1,TGCAGCGTTGAAAGGGCCTTCGGGGGACGGAAGACCCAGTACTTC,CSVERAFGGRKTQYF
TRBD1,TRBJ2-5,.,TRBV12-3/TRBV12-4,TGTGCCAGCAGACAGGGGGCAGGGGAGACCCAGTACTTC,CASRQGAGETQYF
TRBD2,TRBJ2-1,.,TRBV27,TGTGCCAGCAGTAAAGACGGGCTAGCGGGGGGGCGGAAGGGCTACAATGAGCAGTTCTTC,CASSKDGLAGGRKGYNEQFF
TRBD2,TRBJ2-5,.,TRBV3-1/TRBV3-2,TGTGCCAGCAGCCCCCGAAGGGACTACTGGGAGACCCAGTACTTC,CASSPRRDYWETQYF
.,TRBJ2-3,.,TRBV18,TGTGCCAGCTCACCACCAGGCTTCGGGGATACGCAGTATTTT,CASSPPGFGDTQYF
TRBD1,TRBJ1-6,.,TRBV28,TGTGCCAGCAGTTTGTCCACAGGGGGGTGGGGACGTAATTCACCCCTCCACTTT,CASSLSTGGWGRNSPLHF
TRBD1,TRBJ2-1,.,TRBV6-2/TRBV6-3,TGTGCCAGCAGCGGGACAGGGTTGGCTGAGCAGTTCTTC,CASSGTGLAEQFF
.,TRBJ2-7,.,TRBV6-2/TRBV6-3,TGTGCCAGCAGTTATCTCCCCTTTCCGTCCCCAGTCGAGCAGTACTTC,CASSYLPFPSPVEQYF
TRBD1,TRBJ1-2,.,TRBV7-2,TGTGCCAGCAGCCTAAACAGGGGGCATGGCTACACCTTC,CASSLNRGHGYTF
TRBD1,TRBJ1-5,.,TRBV19,TGTGCCAGTAGTAACAGGGACAGTCAGCCCCAGCATTTT,CASSNRDSQPQHF
TRBD2,TRBJ2-1,.,TRBV4-1,TGCGCCAGCAGCCAAGAGGTTAGCGGGGACTACAATGAGCAGTTCTTC,CASSQEVSGDYNEQFF
TRBD2,TRBJ2-2,.,TRBV9,TGTGCCAGCAGCGAGACTAGCGGGAGTTCCGGGGAGCTGTTTTTT,CASSETSGSSGELFF
TRBD2,TRBJ2-2,.,TRBV7-9,TGTGCCAGCAGGGGAGGTGGGACTAACCCGAACACCGGGGAGCTGTTTTTT,CASRGGGTNPNTGELFF
TRBD1,TRBJ2-3,.,TRBV10-3,TGTGCCATCAGTGACAGGGACAGGGCCTACACAGATACGCAGTATTTT,CAISDRDRAYTDTQYF
.,TRBJ2-5,.,TRBV2,TGTGCCAGCAGTGGCCGTTTCGGGGTTGGAGAGACCCAGTACTTC,CASSGRFGVGETQYF
.,TRBJ2-5,.,TRBV27,TGTGCCAGCAGTATCAGCCTCCAGGGATTAGGTCAAGAGACCCAGTACTTC,CASSISLQGLGQETQYF
.,TRBJ2-3,.,TRBV11-2,TGTGCCAGCAGCTTAGTGAGGCAGGGCCGTGGCACAGATACGCAGTATTTT,CASSLVRQGRGTDTQYF
TRBD1,TRBJ2-7,.,TRBV28,TGTGCCAGCAGTTCCCCACCCTCGACAGGGGGGTTCGAGCAGTACTTC,CASSSPPSTGGFEQYF
.,TRBJ2-1,.,TRBV2,TGTGCCAGCAGGCCCGGACAGAGGAGCTCCTACAATGAGCAGTTCTTC,CASRPGQRSSYNEQFF
TRBD1,TRBJ1-2,.,TRBV6-2/TRBV6-3,TGTGCCAGCAGTTACTCGACAGGGGCTCATGGCTACACCTTC,CASSYSTGAHGYTF
.,TRBJ1-3,.,TRBV7-8,TGTGCCAGCAGCTTAATTCTTCCCACAGGGTCAGGAAAACACACCATATATTTT,CASSLILPTGSGKHTIYF
TRBD1,TRBJ2-7,.,TRBV5-1,TGCGCCAGCAGCTTCGGGACAGGGTCACACGAGCAGTACTTC,CASSFGTGSHEQYF
TRBD1,TRBJ2-1,.,TRBV6-5,TGTGCCAGCAGTACAGGGGGCAACTACAATGAGCAGTTCTTC,CASSTGGNYNEQFF
.,TRBJ1-3,.,TRBV9,TGTGCCAGCAGCCCGAGTGGCTCTGGAAACACCATATATTTT,CASSPSGSGNTIYF
.,TRBJ2-3,.,TRBV5-6,TGTGCCAGCAGCTTTGCCCTGATCAGGATGAGCACAGATACGCAGTATTTT,CASSFALIRMSTDTQYF
.,TRBJ1-2,.,TRBV6-5,TGTGCCAGCAGTTACCAGGGTGGCTATGGCTACACCTTC,CASSYQGGYGYTF
.,TRBJ1-1,.,TRBV7-3,TGTGCCAGCAGCCGGGGGGCTCCGAACACTGAAGCTTTCTTT,CASSRGAPNTEAFF
.,TRBJ2-7,.,TRBV10-3,TGTGCCATCAGTGAGTTGACGGGAGTGGCCTACGAGCAGTACTTC,CAISELTGVAYEQYF
.,TRBJ2-3,.,TRBV29-1,TGCAGCGTTGGGTCGGTAGATACGCAGTATTTT,CSVGSVDTQYF
TRBD2,TRBJ2-1,.,TRBV6-5,TGTGCCAGCCCGGGACTAGCGAGAAATGAGCAGTTCTTC,CASPGLARNEQFF
.,TRBJ2-1,.,TRBV9,TGTGCCAGCAGCTCTAGCCTCTCCTACAATGAGCAGTTCTTC,CASSSSLSYNEQFF
.,TRBJ2-5,.,TRBV7-9,TGTGCCAGCAGCCTCCTCCCTAGCGTAGAAGAGACCCAGTACTTC,CASSLLPSVEETQYF
TRBD2,TRBJ2-1,.,TRBV7-2,TGTGCCAGCAGCTTGAGCGGGACCTACAATGAGCAGTTCTTC,CASSLSGTYNEQFF
TRBD2,TRBJ2-5,.,TRBV6-5,TGTGCCAGCAAAACGGGGGGTAGGGAGACCCAGTACTTC,CASKTGGRETQYF
.,TRBJ2-5,.,TRBV28,TGTGCCAGCAGTTTATATGGGAGGAAGACCCAGTACTTC,CASSLYGRKTQYF
.,TRBJ2-5,.,TRBV18,TGTGCCAGCTCACCAGTGACAGCCCAAGAGACCCAGTACTTC,CASSPVTAQETQYF
TRBD1,TRBJ1-1,.,TRBV7-6,TGTGCCAGCAGCACCTCAGGGGGCACTGAAGCTTTCTTT,CASSTSGGTEAFF
.,TRBJ1-2,.,TRBV14,TGTGCCAGCAGCCGACTCGACTCGCCGGTCCACGCCTATGGCTACACCTTC,CASSRLDSPVHAYGYTF
TRBD1,TRBJ2-2,.,TRBV27,TGTGCCAGCAGTAAAGGACAGGGGAACACCGGGGAGCTGTTTTTT,CASSKGQGNTGELFF
TRBD2,TRBJ2-5,once,TRBV4-2,TGTGCCAGCAGTCAAGACTCTAGCGGGGGGAACCAAGAGACCCAGTACTTC,CASSQDSSGGNQETQYF
TRBD1,TRBJ1-4,.,TRBV7-8,TGTGCCAGCAGCTTACGGGACAGGGTTTTGGAAAAACTGTTTTTT,CASSLRDRVLEKLFF
.,TRBJ2-1,.,TRBV12-5,TGTGCTAGTCGGCAGGGGAGCTACAATGAGCAGTTCTTC,CASRQGSYNEQFF
.,TRBJ1-5,.,TRBV7-2,TGTGCCAGCAGCTATACAGGGTACAATCAGCCCCAGCATTTT,CASSYTGYNQPQHF